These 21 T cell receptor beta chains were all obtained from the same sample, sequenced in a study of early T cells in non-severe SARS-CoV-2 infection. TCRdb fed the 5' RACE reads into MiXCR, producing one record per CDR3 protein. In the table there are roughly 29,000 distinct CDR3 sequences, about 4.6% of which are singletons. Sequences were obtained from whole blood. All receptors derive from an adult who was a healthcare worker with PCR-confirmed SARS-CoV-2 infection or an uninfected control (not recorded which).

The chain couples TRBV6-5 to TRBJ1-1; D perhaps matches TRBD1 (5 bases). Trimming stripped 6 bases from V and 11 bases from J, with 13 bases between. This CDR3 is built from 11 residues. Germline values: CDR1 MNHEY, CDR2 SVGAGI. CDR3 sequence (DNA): TGTGCCAGCAGGTCGGGAGGGGCGGCTTTCTTT. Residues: CASRSGGAAFF.

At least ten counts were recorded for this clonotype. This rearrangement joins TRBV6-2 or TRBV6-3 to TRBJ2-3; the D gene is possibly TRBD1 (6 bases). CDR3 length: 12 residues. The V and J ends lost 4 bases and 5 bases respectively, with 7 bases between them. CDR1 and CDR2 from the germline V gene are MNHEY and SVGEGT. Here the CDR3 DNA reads TGTGCCAGCAGTTTACAGGGAGATACGCAGTATTTT. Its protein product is CASSLQGDTQYF.

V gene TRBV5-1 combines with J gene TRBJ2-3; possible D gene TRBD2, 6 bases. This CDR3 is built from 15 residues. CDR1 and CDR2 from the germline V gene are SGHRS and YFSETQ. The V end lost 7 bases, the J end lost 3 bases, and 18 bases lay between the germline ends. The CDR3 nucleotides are TGCGCCAGCGCCGAGACAGACGCGGGGACAGATACGCAGTATTTT. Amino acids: CASAETDAGTDTQYF.

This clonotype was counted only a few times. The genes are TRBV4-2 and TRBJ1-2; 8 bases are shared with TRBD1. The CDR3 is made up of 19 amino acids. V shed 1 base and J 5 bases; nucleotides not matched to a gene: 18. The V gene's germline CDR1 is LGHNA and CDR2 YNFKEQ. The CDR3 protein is CASSQAAGAGGADRYGYTF. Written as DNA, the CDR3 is TGTGCCAGCAGCCAAGCAGCCGGGGCAGGGGGCGCAGATCGGTATGGCTACACCTTC.

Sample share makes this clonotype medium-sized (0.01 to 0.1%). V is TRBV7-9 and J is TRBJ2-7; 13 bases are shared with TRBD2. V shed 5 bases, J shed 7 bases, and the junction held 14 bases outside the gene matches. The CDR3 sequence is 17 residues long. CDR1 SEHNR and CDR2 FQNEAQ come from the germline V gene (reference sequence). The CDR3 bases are TGTGCCAGCAGCCCACGACTAGCGGGAGGCGGGGTGGGAGAGCAGTACTTC. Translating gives CASSPRLAGGGVGEQYF.

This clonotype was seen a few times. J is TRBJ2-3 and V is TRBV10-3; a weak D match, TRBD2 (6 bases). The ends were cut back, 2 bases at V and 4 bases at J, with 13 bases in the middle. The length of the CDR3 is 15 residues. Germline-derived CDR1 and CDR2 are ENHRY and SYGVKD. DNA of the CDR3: TGTGCCATCAGTGAGCCCTCCGCGGGGTCAGATACGCAGTATTTT. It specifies CAISEPSAGSDTQYF.

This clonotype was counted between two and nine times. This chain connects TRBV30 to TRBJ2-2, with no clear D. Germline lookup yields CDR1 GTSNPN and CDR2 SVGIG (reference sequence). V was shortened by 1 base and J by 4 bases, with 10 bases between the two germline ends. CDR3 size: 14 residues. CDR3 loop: CAWSGPISTGELFF. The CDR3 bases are TGTGCCTGGAGTGGGCCGATATCCACCGGGGAGCTGTTTTTT.

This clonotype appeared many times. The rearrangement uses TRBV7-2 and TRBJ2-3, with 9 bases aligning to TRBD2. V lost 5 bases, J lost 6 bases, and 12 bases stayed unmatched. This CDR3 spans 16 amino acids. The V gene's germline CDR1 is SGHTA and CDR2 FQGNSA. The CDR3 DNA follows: TGTGCCAGCAGCGTGACACTAGCGGGCCTTGGGGATACGCAGTATTTT. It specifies CASSVTLAGLGDTQYF.

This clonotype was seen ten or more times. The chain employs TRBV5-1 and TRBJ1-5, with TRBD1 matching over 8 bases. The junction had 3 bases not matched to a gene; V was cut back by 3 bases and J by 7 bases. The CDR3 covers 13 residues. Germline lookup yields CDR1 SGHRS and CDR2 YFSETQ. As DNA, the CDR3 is TGCGCCAGCAGCTACGGACAGGGCCAGCCCCAGCATTTT. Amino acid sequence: CASSYGQGQPQHF.

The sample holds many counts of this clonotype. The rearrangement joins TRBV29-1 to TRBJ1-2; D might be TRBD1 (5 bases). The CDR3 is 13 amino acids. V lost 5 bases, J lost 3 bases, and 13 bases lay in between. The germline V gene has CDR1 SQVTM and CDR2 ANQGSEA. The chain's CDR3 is CSVRSLTDYGYTF. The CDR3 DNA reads TGCAGCGTTAGAAGTTTGACAGACTATGGCTACACCTTC.

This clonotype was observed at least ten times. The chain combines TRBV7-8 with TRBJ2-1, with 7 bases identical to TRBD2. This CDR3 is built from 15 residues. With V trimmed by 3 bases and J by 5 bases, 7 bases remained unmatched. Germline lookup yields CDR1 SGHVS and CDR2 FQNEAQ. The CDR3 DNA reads TGTGCCAGCAGCTTCGTACGACTAGCAAACAATGAGCAGTTCTTC. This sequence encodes CASSFVRLANNEQFF.

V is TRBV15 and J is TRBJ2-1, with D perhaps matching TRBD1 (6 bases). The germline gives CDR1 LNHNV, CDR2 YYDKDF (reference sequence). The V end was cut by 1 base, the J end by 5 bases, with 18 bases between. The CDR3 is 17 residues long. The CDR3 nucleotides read TGTGCCACCAGCAGAGGGTTAGCAGGGGTTTTCGACAATGAGCAGTTCTTC. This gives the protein CATSRGLAGVFDNEQFF.

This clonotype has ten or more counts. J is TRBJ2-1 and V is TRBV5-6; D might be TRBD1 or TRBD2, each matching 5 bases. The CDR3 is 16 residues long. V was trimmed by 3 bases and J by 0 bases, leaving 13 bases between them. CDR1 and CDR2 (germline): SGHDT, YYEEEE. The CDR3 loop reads CASSSPEGSSYNEQFF. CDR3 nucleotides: TGTGCCAGCAGCTCCCCTGAGGGGAGCTCCTACAATGAGCAGTTCTTC.

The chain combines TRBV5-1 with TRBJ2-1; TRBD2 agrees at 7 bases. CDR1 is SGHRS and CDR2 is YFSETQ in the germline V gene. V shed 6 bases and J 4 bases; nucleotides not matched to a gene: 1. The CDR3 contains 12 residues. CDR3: CASKRDYNEQFF. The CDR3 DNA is TGCGCCAGCAAGCGGGATTACAATGAGCAGTTCTTC. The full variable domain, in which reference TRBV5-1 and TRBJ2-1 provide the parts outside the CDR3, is KAGVTQTPRYLIKTRGQQVTLSCSPISGHRSVSWYQQTPGQGLQFLFEYFSETQRNKGNFPGRFSGRQFSNSRSEMNVSTLELGDSALYLCASKRDYNEQFFGPGTRLTVL.

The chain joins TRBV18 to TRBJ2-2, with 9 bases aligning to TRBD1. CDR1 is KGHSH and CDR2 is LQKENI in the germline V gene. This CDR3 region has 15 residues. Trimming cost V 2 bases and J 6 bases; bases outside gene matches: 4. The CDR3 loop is CASSPSGTGPGELFF. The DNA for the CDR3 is TGTGCCAGCTCACCATCCGGGACAGGGCCCGGGGAGCTGTTTTTT.

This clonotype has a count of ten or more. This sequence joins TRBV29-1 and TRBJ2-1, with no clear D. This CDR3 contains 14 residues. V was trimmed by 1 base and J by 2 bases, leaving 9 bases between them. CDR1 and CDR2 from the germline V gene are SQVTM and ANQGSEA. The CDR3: CSVEGGRTYNEQFF. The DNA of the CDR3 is TGCAGCGTTGAAGGAGGACGGACCTACAATGAGCAGTTCTTC.

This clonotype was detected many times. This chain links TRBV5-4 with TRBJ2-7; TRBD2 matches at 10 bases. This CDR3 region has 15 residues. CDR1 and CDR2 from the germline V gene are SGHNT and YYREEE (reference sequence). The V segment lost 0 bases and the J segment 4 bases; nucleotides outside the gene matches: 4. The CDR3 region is CASSLASGRSYEQYF. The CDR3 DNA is TGTGCCAGCAGCTTGGCTAGCGGGAGAAGTTACGAGCAGTACTTC.

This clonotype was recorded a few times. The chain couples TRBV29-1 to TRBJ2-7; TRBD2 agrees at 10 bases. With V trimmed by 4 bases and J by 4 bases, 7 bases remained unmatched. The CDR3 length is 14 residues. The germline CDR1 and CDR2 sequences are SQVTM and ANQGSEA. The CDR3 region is CSVGGASGSYEQYF. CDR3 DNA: TGCAGCGTTGGCGGGGCTAGCGGGAGTTACGAGCAGTACTTC.

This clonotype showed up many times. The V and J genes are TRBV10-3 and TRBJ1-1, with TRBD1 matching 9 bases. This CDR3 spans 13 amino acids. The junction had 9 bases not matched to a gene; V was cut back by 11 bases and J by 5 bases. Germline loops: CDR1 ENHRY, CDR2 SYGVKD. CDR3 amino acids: CALRDREETEAFF. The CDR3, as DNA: TGTGCCCTCCGGGACAGGGAGGAAACTGAAGCTTTCTTT.

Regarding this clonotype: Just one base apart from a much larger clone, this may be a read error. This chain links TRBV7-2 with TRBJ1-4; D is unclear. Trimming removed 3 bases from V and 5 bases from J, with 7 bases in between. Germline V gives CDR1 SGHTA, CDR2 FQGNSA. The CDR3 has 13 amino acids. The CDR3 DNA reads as TGTACCAGCAGCTTTGGAGTAAATGAAAAACTGTTTTTT. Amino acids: CTSSFGVNEKLFF.

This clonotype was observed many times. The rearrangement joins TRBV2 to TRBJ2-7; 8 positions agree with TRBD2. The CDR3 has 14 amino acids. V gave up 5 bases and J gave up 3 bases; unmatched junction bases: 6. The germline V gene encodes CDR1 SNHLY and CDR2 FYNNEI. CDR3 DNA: TGTGCCAGCAGTTTATTGGGACTAGTCTACGAGCAGTACTTC. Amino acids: CASSLLGLVYEQYF.